These T cell receptor beta chains were read from a single sample in a study of blood T cell repertoires in COVID-19. Some clones are missing from TCRdb's copy, which holds only in-frame ones; the method was immunoSEQ multiplex PCR. The sample holds 130,000 to 150,000 clones, roughly 90% seen once. The sample comprised PBMCs or T cells enriched from blood (not recorded which). The receptors derive from a young woman with acute COVID-19. The conserved cysteine and the conserved F or W are not part of the CDR3 here. The order of the fields is clone size, V gene, CDR3 protein. Size is stated for part of the rows, as once, few or many counts, or as a class when the clone is expanded.

.	TRBV19	ASSTRDRDGDTQY
.	TRBV28	ASRVTTGGGDYGYT
.	TRBV5-1	ASSLTNTEAF
.	TRBV5-6	ASSLRDRGEKLF
once	TRBV5-1	ASSLGQGNTIY
.	TRBV7-9	ASSPTGVGFGIGKLF
.	TRBV2	ASSGDRLRNSNQPQH
.	TRBV28	ASSLQGAQNYGYT
.	TRBV5-1	ASSLGGYPEAF
.	TRBV7-2	ASSYSLERRQETQY
.	TRBV7-2	ASSFGREWDGYT
.	TRBV7-9	ASSQGGRYEQY
.	TRBV4-3	ASSQGPLAGSYEQY
.	TRBV6-2/TRBV6-3	ASSFGQSTDTQY
.	TRBV28	ASSPDRGDYGYT
once	TRBV27	ASSLRGRGTGELF
.	TRBV4-3	ASSQPKGLAGDSYNEQF
.	TRBV13	ASSGEEDSQY
.	TRBV6-5	ASSRGQVYGYT
.	TRBV6-1	ASSETKLAGVYEQY
.	TRBV28	APYLTVYNEQF
once	TRBV19	ASSTTGAFYNEQF
.	TRBV28	ASRRTGQGYGYT
.	TRBV19	ASSIKDFGGNEAF
.	TRBV7-3	ASSLEGPGGTTEAF
.	TRBV30	AWMGIRETQY
.	TRBV28	ASNRLGTGGTQAF
.	TRBV3-1/TRBV3-2	ASSPRDRTYGYT
.	TRBV7-9	ASLISAANTGELF
.	TRBV21-1	ASSEREEWDLLNYGYT
.	TRBV5-6	ASSYEGAGYGYT
.	TRBV27	ASSLTPGYGYT
.	TRBV5-1	ASSLEPAGTGEDEQF
.	TRBV7-9	ASSRPRDTEAF
.	TRBV2	ASSLPLTGEIEAF
.	TRBV19	ASIPGTGDPAFYGYT
.	TRBV15	ATSRGQGGGGYT
.	TRBV30	AWSPRPEGYGNTIY
.	TRBV7-6	ASSLASGSYEQY
.	TRBV19	ASRTGSGETQY
.	TRBV7-9	ASSLVALPGANVLT
.	TRBV5-5	ASSLMGSRTAQY
.	TRBV30	AWSVRASGDSTDTQY
once	TRBV29-1	SVVYRESTDTQY
.	TRBV19	ASSPRTFAANNEQF
many	TRBV15	ATSSTGAYGYT
.	TRBV27	ASSPWDSPTEQY
.	TRBV23-1	ASREQGAEAF
.	TRBV30	AWENLSNGEQY
.	TRBV7-2	ASSPSYYGYT
.	TRBV11-2	ASSLLGNEQF
.	TRBV30	AWNGGSDTGELF
once	TRBV28	ASTQQGYTEAF
.	TRBV3-1/TRBV3-2	ASSPSGLAGENEQF
.	TRBV3-1/TRBV3-2	ASSQGRSGYT
.	TRBV11-1	ASSHAYLPGGDEQY
once	TRBV2	ASSEARVSRTQPQH
.	TRBV7-3	ASSFGPDSPNTEAF
.	TRBV19	ASSILAGGYGELF
.	TRBV5-4	ASSLSGRHEQY